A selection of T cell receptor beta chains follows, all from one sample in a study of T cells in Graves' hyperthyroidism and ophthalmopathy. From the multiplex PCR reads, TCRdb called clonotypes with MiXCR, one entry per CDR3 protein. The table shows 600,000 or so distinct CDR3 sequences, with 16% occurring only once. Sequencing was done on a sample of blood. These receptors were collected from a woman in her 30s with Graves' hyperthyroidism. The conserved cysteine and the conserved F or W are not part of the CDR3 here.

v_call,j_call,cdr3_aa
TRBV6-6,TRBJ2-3,ASSYSSGDTQY
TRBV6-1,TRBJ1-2,ASSDMWGYGYT
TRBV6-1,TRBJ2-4,ASSQTGGSIQNIQY
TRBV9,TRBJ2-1,ASSVYKDEQF
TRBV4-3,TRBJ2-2,ASSQDPTTSGRKELF
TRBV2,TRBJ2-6,ASKVGVGGANVLT
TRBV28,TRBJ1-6,ASSFLPSGTDNSPLH
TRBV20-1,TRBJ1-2,SAERGPPNYGYT
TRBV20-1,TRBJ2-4,SARSGASDGENIQY
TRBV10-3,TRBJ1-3,AIRDNAGGNTIY
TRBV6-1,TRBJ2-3,ASSLRSHTDTQY
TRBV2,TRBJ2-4,ASRRDLKGIQY
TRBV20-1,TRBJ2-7,SAWGHEQY
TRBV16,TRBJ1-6,ASSHFLVLDGDNSPLH
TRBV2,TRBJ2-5,ASVAGVGQETQY
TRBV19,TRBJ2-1,ASSIARDDEQF
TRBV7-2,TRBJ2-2,ASSPPGLAGVLSGELF
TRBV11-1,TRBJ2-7,ASSLRAAAYEQY
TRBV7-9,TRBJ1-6,ASSLLTGDNSPLH
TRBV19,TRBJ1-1,ATKMGRLNTEAF
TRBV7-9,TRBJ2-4,ASSSSNENIQY
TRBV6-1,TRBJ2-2,ASSPGPENTGELF
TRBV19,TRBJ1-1,ASSMVGAEAF
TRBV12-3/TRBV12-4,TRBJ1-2,ASSYDGRRGYT
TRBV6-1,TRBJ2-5,ASSLAVHQETQY
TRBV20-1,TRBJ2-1,SARDRRGKSGLRGREQF
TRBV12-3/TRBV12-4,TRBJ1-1,ASSSMGFMAF
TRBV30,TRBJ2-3,AWNYPGGDTQY
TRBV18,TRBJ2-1,ASSPQRAYNEQF
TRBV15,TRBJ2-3,ATSRDRGGVGSDTQY
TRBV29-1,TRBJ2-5,SVRLAGFKETQY
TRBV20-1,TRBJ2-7,SVLAGGEQY
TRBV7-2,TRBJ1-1,ASSLAQGQGARSTEAF
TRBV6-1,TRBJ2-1,ASSDPARGTKGNEQF
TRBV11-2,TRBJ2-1,ASSLTGTPYNEQF
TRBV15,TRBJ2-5,ATSRGQVGTQY